This TCR beta chain was captured by sequencing in a study of multiple sclerosis patients with progressive multifocal leukoencephalopathy. On this clone: Its antigen is currently unknown.

Per germline, CDR1 SQVTM and CDR2 ANQGSEA. With 1 base removed from V and 0 bases from J, the gap between germline ends came to 7 bases. This CDR3 has 15 residues. The study, taken as a whole, reports: PML-onset expanded TRB clones were detectable before and during natalizumab therapy.

The time point is: time of PML onset. At PML onset, T3 blood samples were taken. Sequencing was at survey level. Synthetic inline TR CDR3 controls covering all V-J pairings were spiked into each PCR. Repertoires were generated with immunoSEQ multiplex PCR, while TCRdb's copy carries only in-frame clones and drops some. The sample has 25,000 to 35,000 clones; more than 70% are singletons. This chain uses TRBV29-1 with TRBJ2-6; D is unclear. Material: PBMCs, obtained from a patient treated with natalizumab. This TCR came from a woman in her 30s with progressive multifocal leukoencephalopathy. The CDR3: CSVEGLFSGANVLTF. In DNA form, the CDR3 reads TGCAGCGTTGAAGGACTCTTCTCTGGGGCCAACGTCCTGACTTTC. The full variable domain, rest sourced from reference TRBV29-1 and TRBJ2-6, is SAVISQKPSRDICQRGTSLTIQCQVDSQVTMMFWYRQQPGQSLTLIATANQGSEATYESGFVIDKFPISRPNLTFSTLTVSNMSPEDSSIYLCSVEGLFSGANVLTFGAGSRLTVL.